Listed here is a single T cell receptor beta chain. What it binds is unknown. These data originate in a study of long-term antiretroviral therapy in people with HIV. Whole-study findings and limits: Repertoire composition at all time points was dominated by clones that had expanded before ART. The blood, collected between about 2003 and 2017, was possibly taken under older ART regimens.

The assay used was immunoSEQ (version v3.0), run at survey level. Data came from immunoSEQ multiplex PCR; TCRdb stores just in-frame clones and leaves some out. The profile covers 15,000 to 20,000 clones, with roughly 79% appearing a single time and 10% to 13% taken by the ten largest. This CDR3 has 16 amino acids. V was clipped by 2 bases and J by 10 bases; unmatched bases: 13. Germline values: CDR1 MGHRA, CDR2 YSYEKL. Every donor contributed at least one pre-ART and at least two post-ART PBMC samples. Treatment for every participant with HIV took place in the United States. Here the sequenced sample was unsorted PBMCs, taken 2.3 years after starting antiretroviral therapy. The chain joins TRBV4-1 to TRBJ2-1; 8 bases agree with TRBD2. The receptor was isolated from a woman aged 40 to 50 with HIV. The CDR3 region is CASSQKGTRGSGEQFF. The CDR3 nucleotides read TGCGCCAGCAGCCAAAAAGGGACTAGGGGTTCGGGCGAGCAGTTCTTC.